This TCR beta chain emerged from a study of blood T cell repertoires in COVID-19. The table lists this clone with a count of one. The sample holds other DNA sequences that translate to the same CDR3. The germline CDR1 and CDR2 sequences are SGHNT and YYREEE (reference sequence). The CDR3 is 12 amino acids. Trimming shortened V by 0 bases and J by 5 bases, and 5 bases separated the two germline ends. Here immunoSEQ multiplex PCR was the method, and the copy in TCRdb shows in-frame clones only, minus some. The sample carries about 350,000 clones, more than 70% recorded once. The sequencing sample was made of peripheral blood. The rearrangement uses TRBV5-4 and TRBJ2-5; D gene uncertain. The TCR sequence derives from a woman in her fifties or sixties with COVID-19, enrolled during active disease. The CDR3 protein is CASSLARETQYF. The DNA of the CDR3 is TGTGCCAGCAGCTTGGCCAGGGAGACCCAGTACTTC.